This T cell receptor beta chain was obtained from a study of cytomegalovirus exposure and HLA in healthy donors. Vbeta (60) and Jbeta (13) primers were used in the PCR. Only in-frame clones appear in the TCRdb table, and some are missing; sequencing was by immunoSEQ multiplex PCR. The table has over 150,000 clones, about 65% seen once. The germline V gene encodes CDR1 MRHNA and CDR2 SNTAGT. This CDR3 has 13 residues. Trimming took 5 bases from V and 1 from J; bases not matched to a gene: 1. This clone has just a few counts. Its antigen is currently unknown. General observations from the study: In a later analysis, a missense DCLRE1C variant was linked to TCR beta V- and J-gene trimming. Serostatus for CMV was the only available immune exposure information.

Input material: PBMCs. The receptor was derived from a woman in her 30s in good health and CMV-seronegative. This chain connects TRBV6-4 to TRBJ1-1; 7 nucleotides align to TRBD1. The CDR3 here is CASSRQGNTEAFF. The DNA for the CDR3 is TGTGCCAGCAGTAGACAGGGGAACACTGAAGCTTTCTTT.